A single sample is the source of the 6 T cell receptor beta chains below, sequenced in a study of T cell clonality in common variable immunodeficiency. Assay: immunoSEQ multiplex PCR; the TCRdb copy retains only in-frame clones and omits some. The sample holds around 81,000 clones, and no clone turns up only once. Material for sequencing was peripheral blood mononuclear cells. These receptors came from a person aged 18-70 years in good health.

There are many counts of this clone. The read ends 3 residues early relative to the CDR3; the germline J gene fills the gap. The chain couples TRBV29-1 to TRBJ2-2; 8 bases are a match to TRBD2. Losses at the gene ends were 3 bases for V and 4 bases for J; bases not matched to a gene: 13. This CDR3 has 17 residues. From germline, CDR1 is SQVTM and CDR2 ANQGSEA. The CDR3 DNA, read in part, is TGCAGCGTTGACCTAGCGGGCCCCCCCGGGGCCACCGGGGAG. It is translated as CSVDLAGPPGATGE. The complete CDR3 protein is CSVDLAGPPGATGELFF.

The table lists this clone with many counts. A junction boundary mismatches the germline segment, possibly from a read error. The read comes to an end 3 residues before the CDR3 does, leaving the germline J gene to fill in the end. V is TRBV4-2 and J is TRBJ1-2; maybe TRBD1 (5 bases). The CDR3 consists of 15 residues. Germline V gene data show CDR1 as LGHNA and CDR2 as YNFKEQ. The part of the CDR3 DNA that was read is TGCGCCAGCAGCCAACAAAGGGGAAGTAGCTATGGC. As protein: CASSQQRGSSYG. The full CDR3 reads CASSQQRGSSYGYTF.

In this sample, this clone turned up many times. Sequencing ends 3 residues short of the CDR3 end; the germline J gene provides the rest. The chain combines TRBV7-9 with TRBJ2-5; 9 nucleotides line up with TRBD2. The CDR3 covers 15 residues. Germline-derived CDR1 and CDR2 are SEHNR and FQNEAQ (reference sequence). Trimming removed 4 bases from V and 2 bases from J; junction bases left unmatched: 5. The part of the CDR3 DNA that was read is TGTGCCAGCAGCTCGGGACTAGCCGCTCAAGAGACC. Protein sequence: CASSSGLAAQET. The complete CDR3 sequence is CASSSGLAAQETQYF.

This clone was seen a handful of times. The CDR3 DNA, read in part, is TGTGCCAGCAGCTTCACCGGCGGGAGCTCCTACGAG. Translating it yields CASSFTGGSSYE. The entire CDR3 protein is CASSFTGGSSYEQYF. The chain carries TRBV11-2 and TRBJ2-7; 7 nucleotides agree with TRBD2. The read falls 3 residues short of the CDR3 end, and the missing part is taken from the germline J gene. Germline assignment: CDR1 SGHAT and CDR2 FQNNGV. V dropped 3 bases and J dropped 0; count of bases not matched to a gene: 5. CDR3 size: 15 residues.

At least ten counts were recorded for this clone. The missing CDR3 end, 3 residues past where the read stops, is filled in from the germline J gene. The rearrangement links TRBV5-4 to TRBJ2-7; TRBD1 matches 9 bases. Trimming cost V 4 bases and J 5 bases; bases outside gene matches: 7. The CDR3 has 14 amino acids. CDR1 SGHNT and CDR2 YYREEE come from the germline V gene (reference sequence). This chain's CDR3 is CASSPGQGYDEQYF. The part of the CDR3 DNA that was read is TGTGCCAGCAGCCCGGGACAGGGCTATGACGAG.

On this clone: The read ends 3 residues early relative to the CDR3; the germline J gene fills the gap. The chain has TRBV11-3 and TRBJ2-7, with unresolved D. CDR1 is SGHNT, CDR2 YENEEA, per germline. The CDR3 is 15 amino acids. Trimming left V 1 base short and J 3 bases short, with 13 bases between. Incomplete CDR3 DNA: TGTGCCAGCAGCTTAGGGTTCGCCGGTAACTACGAG. Translated: CASSLGFAGNYE. The full CDR3 reads CASSLGFAGNYEQYF.